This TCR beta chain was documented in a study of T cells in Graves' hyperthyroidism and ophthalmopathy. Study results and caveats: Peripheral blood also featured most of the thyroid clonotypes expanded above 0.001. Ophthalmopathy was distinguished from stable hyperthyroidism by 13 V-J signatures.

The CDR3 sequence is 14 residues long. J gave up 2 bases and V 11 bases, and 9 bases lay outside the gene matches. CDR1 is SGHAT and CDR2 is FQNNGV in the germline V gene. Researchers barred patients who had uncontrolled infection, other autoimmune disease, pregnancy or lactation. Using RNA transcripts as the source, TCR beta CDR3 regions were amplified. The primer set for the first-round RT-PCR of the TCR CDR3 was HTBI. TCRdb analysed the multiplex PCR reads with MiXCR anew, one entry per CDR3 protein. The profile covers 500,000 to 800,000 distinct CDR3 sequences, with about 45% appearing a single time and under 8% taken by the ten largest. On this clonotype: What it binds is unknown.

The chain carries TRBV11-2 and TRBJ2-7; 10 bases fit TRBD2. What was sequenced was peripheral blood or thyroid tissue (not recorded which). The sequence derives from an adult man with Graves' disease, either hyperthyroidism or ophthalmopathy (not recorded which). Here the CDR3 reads CAEPAGGPTYEQYF. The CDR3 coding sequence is TGTGCCGAACCAGCGGGGGGGCCTACCTACGAGCAGTACTTC.